This passage covers 24 T cell receptor beta chains from one sample sequenced in a study of beta chain features in type 1 diabetes (dated by TCRdb to the late 2010s). General findings and caveats noted by the study authors: Type 1 diabetes patients showed a moderate but significant shortening of TCRB CDR3 length in all four CD4+ subsets.

The library was made by the immunoSEQ multiplex PCR assay. The entire amount of isolated RNA was reverse transcribed using the High Capacity cDNA Reverse Transcription Kit, so the sequenced TCRB transcripts were expressed ones. This immuneACCESS table, as held by TCRdb, lists in-frame sequences with V and J called but not all clones. Of the missing ones, under half trace to an unresolved V gene in checked studies; the others have no known cause. Across this sample there are 500,000 to 650,000 clones, with roughly 12% seen only once. More than 0.095% of the sample goes to the ten largest clones. No antigens are known for them. Sequencing used naive CD4+ T cells from blood. The meaning of the sample's cell subset or site label: true naive CD4+ T cells. These receptors were collected from a man in his thirties or forties with type 1 diabetes.

This clone occurred a few times. The V call is TRBV14, the J call TRBJ2-6; 10 bases match TRBD2. The CDR3 extends over 20 amino acids. Unmatched junction bases numbered 12, after V lost 4 bases and J lost 0 bases. Per the germline V gene, CDR1 is SGHDN and CDR2 is FVKESK. This chain's CDR3 is CASSRRLAGLGSSGANVLTF. For the CDR3, the DNA is TGTGCCAGCAGCCGACGACTAGCGGGTTTAGGAAGCTCTGGGGCCAACGTCCTGACTTTC.

This clone occurred a few times. V is TRBV28 and J is TRBJ2-5; D unclear. Per germline, CDR1 MDHEN and CDR2 SYDVKM. The ends were cut back, 5 bases at V and 0 bases at J, with 7 bases in the middle. This CDR3 has 13 amino acids. CDR3 coding DNA: TGTGCCAGCAGTCCCCACGACCAAGAGACCCAGTACTTC. As protein: CASSPHDQETQYF.

This clone was counted between two and nine times. J is TRBJ1-2 and V is TRBV19; unclear D gene. Per the germline V gene, CDR1 is LNHDA and CDR2 is SQIVND (reference sequence). This CDR3 comprises 15 residues. V dropped 4 bases and J dropped 1 base, with 13 bases sitting between them. In DNA form, the CDR3 reads TGTGCCAGTAGTAATAATGGGCAGGTTAACTATGGCTACACCTTC. Its protein product is CASSNNGQVNYGYTF. The full variable domain, completed using reference TRBV19 and TRBJ1-2, is DGGITQSPKYLFRKEGQNVTLSCEQNLNHDAMYWYRQDPGQGLRLIYYSQIVNDFQKGDIAEGYSVSREKKESFPLTVTSAQKNPTAFYLCASSNNGQVNYGYTFGSGTRLTVV.

The chain uses TRBV9 and TRBJ2-7; D unresolved. Germline-derived CDR1 and CDR2 are SGDLS and YYNGEE. Trimming took off 0 bases at V and 2 bases at J, with 9 bases between the two ends. The CDR3 is 14 residues long. CDR3 amino acids: CASSVGPVTYEQYF. The CDR3 DNA follows: TGTGCCAGCAGCGTAGGGCCCGTGACCTACGAGCAGTACTTC.

This clone was recorded a few times. The V and J genes are TRBV6-5 and TRBJ1-2, with a tentative D call TRBD1 (6 bases). The CDR3 is 14 residues long. The V gene lost 2 bases and the J gene lost 4 bases, with 11 bases spanning the gap. Germline-derived CDR1 and CDR2 are MNHEY and SVGAGI. The CDR3 nucleotides are TGTGCCAGCAGTTACGACAGGACGGCCTATGGCTACACCTTC. Its translation: CASSYDRTAYGYTF.

Note on this clone: Other DNA sequences in the sample encode the same CDR3. This chain connects TRBV7-2 to TRBJ1-5; 9 bases line up with TRBD1. The V gene's germline CDR1 is SGHTA and CDR2 FQGNSA. V lost 5 bases and J lost 5; bases outside the gene matches: 1. This CDR3 region has 13 residues. In DNA form, the CDR3 reads TGTGCCAGCAGCGGGGACAGGGATCAGCCCCAGCATTTT. Encoded protein: CASSGDRDQPQHF.

This clone was observed a handful of times. The same CDR3 arises from other DNA sequences in this sample as well. The gene calls are TRBV18 and TRBJ2-7; no reliable D call. Germline V CDR1 and CDR2: KGHSH, LQKENI. The CDR3 runs to 11 residues. V shed 6 bases and J shed 7 bases, with 10 bases lying between them. The CDR3 DNA reads as TGTGCCAGCTCCCCAGGTGGGGAGCAGTACTTC. It encodes CASSPGGEQYF. Using reference TRBV18 and TRBJ2-7 for the parts outside the CDR3, the full variable domain is NAGVMQNPRHLVRRRGQEARLRCSPMKGHSHVYWYRQLPEEGLKFMVYLQKENIIDESGMPKERFSAEFPKEGPSILRIQQVVRGDSAAYFCASSPGGEQYFGPGTRLTVT.

This clone was detected a few times. The rearrangement joins TRBV9 to TRBJ2-7; weak D call: TRBD2 (5 bases). V lost 4 bases and J 4 bases, leaving 18 bases between the germline ends. The CDR3 covers 15 residues. Looked up from germline, CDR1 is SGDLS and CDR2 is YYNGEE. As DNA, the CDR3 is TGTGCCAGCAGCACCGGAGGAGCAGGAGGATACGAGCAGTACTTC. It is translated as CASSTGGAGGYEQYF.

The chain couples TRBV21-1 to TRBJ2-3; the table's D call of TRBD2 was not tested on the DNA. TRBV21-1 is a documented pseudogene. The CDR3 contains 11 residues. DNA for the CDR3: TGTGCCAGCAGCACCGGAGATACGCAGTATTTT. Encoded protein: CASSTGDTQYF.

The chain recombines TRBV28 with TRBJ2-7, with a possible D match to TRBD1 (5 bases). Per germline, CDR1 MDHEN and CDR2 SYDVKM. The CDR3 length is 16 residues. Between the trimmed V and J ends, which lost 3 bases and 2 bases, there was a span of 17 bases. The CDR3 bases are TGTGCCAGCAGTTTCCCTCCCCCAGGGTCCCCCTACGAGCAGTACTTC. Its protein product is CASSFPPPGSPYEQYF.

The CDR3 DNA sequence: TGTGCCAGCAGCTTGAGCGGGGCGTCAGATACGCAGTATTTT. This codes for CASSLSGASDTQYF. The chain joins TRBV7-2 to TRBJ2-3; TRBD2 matches 7 bases. Germline-derived CDR1 and CDR2 are SGHTA and FQGNSA. The trim removed 3 bases at V and 4 bases at J, leaving 4 bases unmatched. The CDR3 length is 14 residues.

This clone was seen only a few times. This chain links TRBV14 with TRBJ2-5; D is ambiguous. The CDR3 totals 12 residues. Germline V lookup: CDR1 SGHDN, CDR2 FVKESK. The V end was cut by 2 bases, the J end by 1 base, with 2 bases between. CDR3 sequence: CASSQLQETQYF. CDR3 in DNA: TGTGCCAGCAGCCAACTCCAAGAGACCCAGTACTTC.

This clone has just a few counts. The V gene is TRBV30, the J gene TRBJ2-1, with 10 bases identical to TRBD2. The CDR3 covers 15 residues. CDR1 and CDR2 (germline): GTSNPN, SVGIG (reference sequence). Trimming cost V 1 base and J 13 bases; bases outside gene matches: 13. CDR3 in amino acids: CAWSGASGGPSSQFF. The CDR3 nucleotides are TGTGCCTGGAGTGGCGCTAGCGGGGGCCCCTCGTCACAGTTCTTC.

This clone was counted a few times. The chain carries TRBV5-6 and TRBJ2-3, with D maybe TRBD2 (6 bases). Per the germline V gene, CDR1 is SGHDT and CDR2 is YYEEEE. Trimming left V 1 base short and J 1 base short, with 10 bases between. CDR3 length: 15 residues. CDR3 sequence: CASSLTWGGTDTQYF. CDR3 DNA sequence: TGTGCCAGCAGCTTGACCTGGGGGGGCACAGATACGCAGTATTTT.

The chain links TRBV7-2 to TRBJ2-7; 10 bases are a match to TRBD2. The length of the CDR3 is 16 residues. Germline loops: CDR1 SGHTA, CDR2 FQGNSA. After removal of 1 base from V and 2 bases from J, the junction contained 5 bases not matched to a gene. As DNA, the CDR3 is TGTGCCAGCAGCTTAGAGGCTAGCGGGGGAACCTACGAGCAGTACTTC. Translation gives CASSLEASGGTYEQYF. The full variable domain, in which reference TRBV7-2 and TRBJ2-7 provide the parts outside the CDR3, is GAGVSQSPSNKVTEKGKDVELRCDPISGHTALYWYRQSLGQGLEFLIYFQGNSAPDKSGLPSDRFSAERTGGSVSTLTIQRTQQEDSAVYLCASSLEASGGTYEQYFGPGTRLTVT.

This clone was recorded a few times. The chain carries TRBV19 and TRBJ1-5; a weak D match, TRBD1 (5 bases). CDR3 length: 15 amino acids. The V and J ends lost 3 bases and 6 bases respectively, with 15 bases between them. CDR1 LNHDA and CDR2 SQIVND come from the germline V gene (reference sequence). The CDR3 is CASSIPGQGIQPQHF. In DNA, the CDR3 is TGTGCCAGTAGTATTCCGGGTCAGGGAATTCAGCCCCAGCATTTT.

The chain carries TRBV28 and TRBJ2-7, with D possibly being TRBD1 (6 bases). CDR1 and CDR2 (germline): MDHEN, SYDVKM. The CDR3 length is 15 residues. V was trimmed by 5 bases and J by 0 bases, leaving 14 bases between them. CDR3 residues: CASSLPGDRSYEQYF. CDR3 nucleotide sequence: TGTGCCAGCAGTCTACCAGGGGACCGCTCCTACGAGCAGTACTTC.

This sequence joins TRBV5-4 and TRBJ1-2; D remains unclear. The CDR3 has 13 amino acids. Germline V gene data show CDR1 as SGHNT and CDR2 as YYREEE (reference sequence). Trimming left V 2 bases short and J 8 bases short, with 13 bases between. The CDR3, as DNA: TGTGCCAGCAGCTTCAACGTGTTGGTGGGCTACACCTTC. This gives the protein CASSFNVLVGYTF. The full variable domain, completed using reference TRBV5-4 and TRBJ1-2, is ETGVTQSPTHLIKTRGQQVTLRCSSQSGHNTVSWYQQALGQGPQFIFQYYREEENGRGNFPPRFSGLQFPNYSSELNVNALELDDSALYLCASSFNVLVGYTFGSGTRLTVV.

This rearrangement joins TRBV7-9 to TRBJ2-3; unclear D gene. CDR3 size: 14 residues. Trimming stripped 4 bases from V and 4 bases from J, with 12 bases between. Germline V gene sequence: CDR1 SEHNR, CDR2 FQNEAQ (reference sequence). The CDR3 loop is CASSSGLKPDTQYF. The DNA for the CDR3 is TGTGCCAGCAGCTCCGGCTTGAAGCCAGATACGCAGTATTTT.

This chain links TRBV18 with TRBJ2-1, with unresolved D. CDR1 is KGHSH, CDR2 LQKENI, per germline. CDR3 length equals 15 residues. Deletions cut 1 base from V and 3 bases from J, with 10 bases between. The CDR3: CASSPRHSNYNEQFF. The CDR3 region has the DNA TGTGCCAGCTCACCACGTCACAGCAACTACAATGAGCAGTTCTTC.

This clone was detected a few times. The chain recombines TRBV14 with TRBJ2-5, with D unresolved. The CDR3 sequence is 15 residues long. Germline V gene data show CDR1 as SGHDN and CDR2 as FVKESK. Trimming cost V 0 bases and J 2 bases, with 10 bases left between them. CDR3 in DNA: TGTGCCAGCAGCCAAGACTTCCACGGACAAGAGACCCAGTACTTC. Its protein product is CASSQDFHGQETQYF.

The J gene is TRBJ2-1, the V gene TRBV7-9; TRBD1 agrees at 11 bases. Trimming took 5 bases from V and 9 from J; bases not matched to a gene: 6. The CDR3 sequence is 14 residues long. Germline V lookup: CDR1 SEHNR, CDR2 FQNEAQ (reference sequence). The DNA of the CDR3 is TGTGCCAGCAGCACAGGACAGGGGGCAGTTGAGCAGTTCTTC. Its translation is CASSTGQGAVEQFF.

This clone was seen only a few times. V gene TRBV2 combines with J gene TRBJ1-6, with D tentatively TRBD1 (6 bases). With 6 bases removed from V and 3 bases from J, the gap between germline ends came to 12 bases. The CDR3 spans 15 residues. CDR1 and CDR2 from the germline V gene are SNHLY and FYNNEI. DNA of the CDR3: TGTGCCAGCAGAAACGGACAGATCTATAATTCACCCCTCCACTTT. It encodes CASRNGQIYNSPLHF.

In this sample, this clone turned up a few times. This sequence joins TRBV28 and TRBJ1-5; no reliable D call. Trimming took off 3 bases at V and 0 bases at J, with 0 bases between the two ends. Germline V gene lookup returns CDR1 MDHEN and CDR2 SYDVKM. This CDR3 has 12 amino acids. CDR3 amino acids: CASSFSNQPQHF. As DNA, the CDR3 is TGTGCCAGCAGTTTTAGCAATCAGCCCCAGCATTTT.